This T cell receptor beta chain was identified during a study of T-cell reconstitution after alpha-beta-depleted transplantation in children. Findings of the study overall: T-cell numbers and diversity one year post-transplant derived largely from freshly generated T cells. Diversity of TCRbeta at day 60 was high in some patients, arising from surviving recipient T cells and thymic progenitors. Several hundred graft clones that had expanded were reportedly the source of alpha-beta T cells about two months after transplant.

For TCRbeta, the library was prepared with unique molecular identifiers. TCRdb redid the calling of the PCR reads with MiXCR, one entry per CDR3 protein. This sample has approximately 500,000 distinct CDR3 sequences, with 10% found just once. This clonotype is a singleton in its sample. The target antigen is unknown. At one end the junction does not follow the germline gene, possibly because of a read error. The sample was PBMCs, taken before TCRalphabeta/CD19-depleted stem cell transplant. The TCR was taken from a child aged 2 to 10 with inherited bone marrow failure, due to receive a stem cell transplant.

The CDR3 region has the DNA TGCGCCAGCAGTCAATCGGGGGGGGCGCATGGTCTACCGAGCACCTACAATGAGCAGTCCTTC. It encodes CASSQSGGAHGLPSTYNEQSF. This chain joins TRBV23-1 and TRBJ2-1, with D tentatively TRBD2 (7 bases). TRBV23-1 carries the ORF label, with uncertain function. The CDR3 has 21 amino acids.